A selection of T cell receptor beta chains follows, all from one sample in a study of beta chain features in type 1 diabetes. Sequencing used immunoSEQ multiplex PCR; TCRdb keeps in-frame clones, though not all of them. The data contain 450,000 to 600,000 clones, around 28% of them singletons. The specimen was naive CD4+ T cells from blood. The receptors were gathered from a man aged 18 to 30 in good health. CDR3s include the opening cysteine and the closing phenylalanine or tryptophan. Each record gives: J gene, clone size, D gene, V gene, CDR3 protein, CDR3 DNA. D genes are given only for firm matches. A clone size is listed for some rows: how often the clone was seen (once, few, many), or a class if it is expanded.

TRBJ2-7,few,NA,TRBV19,CASRGSYEQYF,TGTGCCAGTAGAGGCAGCTACGAGCAGTACTTC
TRBJ1-1,few,NA,TRBV30,CAWSVGGDTEAFF,TGTGCCTGGAGTGTTGGAGGGGACACTGAAGCTTTCTTT
TRBJ1-1,NA,NA,TRBV5-6,CASSLLGEAFF,TGTGCCAGCAGCTTGTTAGGGGAAGCTTTCTTT
TRBJ2-1,few,TRBD2,TRBV30,CAWSLRLAGGDEQFF,TGTGCCTGGAGTCTAAGACTAGCGGGAGGGGATGAGCAGTTCTTC
TRBJ1-4,NA,NA,TRBV4-2,CASSQDLRATNEKLFF,TGTGCCAGCAGCCAAGATCTCAGGGCAACTAATGAAAAACTGTTTTTT
TRBJ2-5,few,NA,TRBV29-1,CSGGVPWSETQYF,TGCAGCGGCGGGGTTCCCTGGTCTGAGACCCAGTACTTC
TRBJ2-7,NA,NA,TRBV4-2,CASSQDFAQQGEQYF,TGTGCCAGCAGCCAAGATTTCGCCCAGCAAGGCGAGCAGTACTTC
TRBJ2-7,few,TRBD2,TRBV9,CASSVGLAWRGEQYF,TGTGCCAGCAGCGTAGGACTAGCTTGGAGAGGCGAGCAGTACTTC
TRBJ2-3,NA,TRBD2,TRBV13,CASSSWTSGSVGTDTQYF,TGTGCCAGCAGCTCCTGGACTAGCGGGAGCGTGGGCACAGATACGCAGTATTTT
TRBJ1-1,NA,NA,TRBV20-1,CSARGRTQAFF,TGCAGTGCTAGAGGCAGAACACAAGCTTTCTTT
TRBJ2-1,NA,TRBD2,TRBV18,CASSPREGQNEQFF,TGTGCCAGCTCACCGAGGGAGGGGCAAAATGAGCAGTTCTTC
TRBJ2-7,NA,NA,TRBV11-2,CASSLTLGADEQYF,TGTGCCAGCAGCTTAACCCTGGGGGCGGACGAGCAGTACTTC
TRBJ1-1,NA,TRBD1,TRBV30,CAWSEPGDSPHGVF,TGTGCCTGGAGTGAGCCAGGGGACAGTCCTCATGGGGTCTTT
TRBJ2-3,NA,TRBD2,TRBV7-9,CASLIAGGPDTQYF,TGTGCCAGCCTAATAGCGGGAGGTCCAGATACGCAGTATTTT
TRBJ1-5,few,NA,TRBV30,CAWSIDGNQPQHF,TGTGCCTGGAGTATCGACGGTAATCAGCCCCAGCATTTT
TRBJ2-2,NA,NA,TRBV20-1,CSAGGTGELFF,TGCAGTGCAGGGGGAACCGGGGAGCTGTTTTTT
TRBJ2-1,few,NA,TRBV19,CASSIRNEQFF,TGTGCCAGTAGTATACGGAATGAGCAGTTCTTC